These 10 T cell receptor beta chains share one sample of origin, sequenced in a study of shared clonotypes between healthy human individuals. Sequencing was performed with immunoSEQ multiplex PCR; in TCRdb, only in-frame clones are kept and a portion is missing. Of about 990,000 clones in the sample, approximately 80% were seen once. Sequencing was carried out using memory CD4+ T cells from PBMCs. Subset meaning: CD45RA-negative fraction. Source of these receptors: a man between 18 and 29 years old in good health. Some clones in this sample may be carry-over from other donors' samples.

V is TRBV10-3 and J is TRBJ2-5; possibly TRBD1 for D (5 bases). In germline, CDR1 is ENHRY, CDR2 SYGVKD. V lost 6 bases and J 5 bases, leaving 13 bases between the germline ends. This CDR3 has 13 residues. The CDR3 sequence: CAIRASPGETQYF. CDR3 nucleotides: TGTGCCATCAGGGCCAGCCCAGGGGAGACCCAGTACTTC.

The CDR3 loop is CSVEQPWVKGAAPGSQYF. The CDR3 DNA reads as TGCAGCGTTGAACAGCCCTGGGTGAAGGGGGCAGCTCCAGGGTCCCAGTACTTC. The chain has TRBV29-1 and TRBJ2-5, with 7 nucleotides matching TRBD1. V lost 2 bases to trimming and J lost 9 bases; unmatched junction nucleotides: 24. The CDR3 spans 18 residues. From germline, CDR1 is SQVTM and CDR2 ANQGSEA.

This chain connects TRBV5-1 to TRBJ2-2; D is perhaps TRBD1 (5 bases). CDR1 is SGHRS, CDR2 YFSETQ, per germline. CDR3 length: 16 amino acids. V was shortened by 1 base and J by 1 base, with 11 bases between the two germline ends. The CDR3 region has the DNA TGCGCCAGCAGCTTGCGTCGAGGACAGAACACCGGGGAGCTGTTTTTT. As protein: CASSLRRGQNTGELFF.

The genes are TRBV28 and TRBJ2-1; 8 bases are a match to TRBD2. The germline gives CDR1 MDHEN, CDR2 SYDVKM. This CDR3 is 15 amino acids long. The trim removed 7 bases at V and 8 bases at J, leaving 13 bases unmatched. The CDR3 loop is CASTGSGSVRDEQFF. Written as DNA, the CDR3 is TGTGCCAGCACCGGAAGCGGGAGTGTTCGCGATGAGCAGTTCTTC.

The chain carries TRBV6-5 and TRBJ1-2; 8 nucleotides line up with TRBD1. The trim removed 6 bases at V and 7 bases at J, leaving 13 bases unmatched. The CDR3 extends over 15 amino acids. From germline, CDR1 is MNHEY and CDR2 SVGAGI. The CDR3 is CASSFTSGQGPGYTF. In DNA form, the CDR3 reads TGTGCCAGCAGCTTTACCTCCGGACAGGGCCCTGGCTACACCTTC.

CDR3 loop: CASSFVSYNEQFF. CDR3 in DNA: TGTGCCAGCAGCTTCGTCTCCTACAATGAGCAGTTCTTC. This chain connects TRBV7-9 to TRBJ2-1, with unresolved D. Trimming shortened V by 3 bases and J by 0 bases, and 3 bases separated the two germline ends. CDR3 length: 13 residues. The germline V gene encodes CDR1 SEHNR and CDR2 FQNEAQ (reference sequence).

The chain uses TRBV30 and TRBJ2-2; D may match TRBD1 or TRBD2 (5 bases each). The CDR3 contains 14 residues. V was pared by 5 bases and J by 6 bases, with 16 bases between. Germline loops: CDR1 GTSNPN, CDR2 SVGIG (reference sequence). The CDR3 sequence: CAWAGTAFSGELFF. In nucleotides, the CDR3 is TGTGCCTGGGCCGGGACCGCCTTCTCCGGGGAGCTGTTTTTT.

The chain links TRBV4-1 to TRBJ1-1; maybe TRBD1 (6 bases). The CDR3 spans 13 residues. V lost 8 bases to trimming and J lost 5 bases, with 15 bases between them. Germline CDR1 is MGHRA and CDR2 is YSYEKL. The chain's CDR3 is CASSTGWRTEAFF. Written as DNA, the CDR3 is TGCGCCAGCTCGACAGGCTGGAGGACTGAAGCTTTCTTT.

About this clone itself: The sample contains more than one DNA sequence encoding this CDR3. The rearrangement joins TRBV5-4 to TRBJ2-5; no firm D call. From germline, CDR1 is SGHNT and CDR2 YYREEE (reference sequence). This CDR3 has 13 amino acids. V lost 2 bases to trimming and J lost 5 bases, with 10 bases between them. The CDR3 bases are TGTGCCAGCAGCTTATCCAATCGGGAGACCCAGTACTTC. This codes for CASSLSNRETQYF.

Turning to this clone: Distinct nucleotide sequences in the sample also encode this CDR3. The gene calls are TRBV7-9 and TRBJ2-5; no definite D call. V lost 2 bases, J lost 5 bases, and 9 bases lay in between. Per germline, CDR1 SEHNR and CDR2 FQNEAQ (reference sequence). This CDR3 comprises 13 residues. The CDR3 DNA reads TGTGCCAGCAGCTTACGGGCCGAGGAGACCCAGTACTTC. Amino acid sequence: CASSLRAEETQYF.